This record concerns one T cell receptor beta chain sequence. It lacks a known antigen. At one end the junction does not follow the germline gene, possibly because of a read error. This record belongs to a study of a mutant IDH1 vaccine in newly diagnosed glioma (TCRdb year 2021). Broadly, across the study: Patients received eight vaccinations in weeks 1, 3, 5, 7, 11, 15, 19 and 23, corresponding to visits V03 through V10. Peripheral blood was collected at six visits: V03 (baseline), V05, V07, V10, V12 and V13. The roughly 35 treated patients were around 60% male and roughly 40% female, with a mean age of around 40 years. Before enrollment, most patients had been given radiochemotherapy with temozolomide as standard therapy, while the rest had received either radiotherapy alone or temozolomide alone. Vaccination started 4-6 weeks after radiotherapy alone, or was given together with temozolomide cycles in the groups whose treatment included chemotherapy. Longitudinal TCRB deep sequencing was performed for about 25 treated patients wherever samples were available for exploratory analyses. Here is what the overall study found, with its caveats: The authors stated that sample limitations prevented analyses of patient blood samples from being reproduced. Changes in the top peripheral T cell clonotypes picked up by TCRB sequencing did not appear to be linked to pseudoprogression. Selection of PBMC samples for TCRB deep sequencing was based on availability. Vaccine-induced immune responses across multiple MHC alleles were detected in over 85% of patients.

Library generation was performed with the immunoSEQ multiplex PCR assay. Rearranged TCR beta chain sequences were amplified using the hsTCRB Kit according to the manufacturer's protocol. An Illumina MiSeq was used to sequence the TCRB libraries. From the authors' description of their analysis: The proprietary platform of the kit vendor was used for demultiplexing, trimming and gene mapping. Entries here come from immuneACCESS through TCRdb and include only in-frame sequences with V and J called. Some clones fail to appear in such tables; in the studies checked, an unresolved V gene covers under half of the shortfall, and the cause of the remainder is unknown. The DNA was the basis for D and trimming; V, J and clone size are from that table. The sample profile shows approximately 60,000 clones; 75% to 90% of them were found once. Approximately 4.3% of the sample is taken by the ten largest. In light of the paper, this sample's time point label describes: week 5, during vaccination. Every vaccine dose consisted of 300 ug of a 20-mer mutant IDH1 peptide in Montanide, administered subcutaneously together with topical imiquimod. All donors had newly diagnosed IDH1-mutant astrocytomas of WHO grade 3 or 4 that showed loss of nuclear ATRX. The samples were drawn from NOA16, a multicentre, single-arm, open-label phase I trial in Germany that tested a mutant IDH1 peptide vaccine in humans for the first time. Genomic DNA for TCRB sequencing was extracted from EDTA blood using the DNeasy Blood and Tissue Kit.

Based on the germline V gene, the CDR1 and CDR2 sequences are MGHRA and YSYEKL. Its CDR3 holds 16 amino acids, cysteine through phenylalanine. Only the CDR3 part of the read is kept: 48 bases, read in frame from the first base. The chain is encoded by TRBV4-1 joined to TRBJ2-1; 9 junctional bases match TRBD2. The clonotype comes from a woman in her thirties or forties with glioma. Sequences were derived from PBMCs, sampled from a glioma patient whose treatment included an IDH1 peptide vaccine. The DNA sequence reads TGCGCCAGCAGCGAAGACCGAGCTAGCGGGACTAGTGAGCAGTTCTTC. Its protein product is CASSEDRASGTSEQFF.